This entry lists 15 T cell receptor beta chains sequenced from one sample in a study of cytomegalovirus exposure and HLA in healthy donors. The PCR made use of 60 Vbeta and 13 Jbeta primers. This table comes from immunoSEQ multiplex PCR, and its TCRdb copy is limited to in-frame clones, with some not included. Of roughly 200,000 clones in the sample, around four fifths were seen once. Sequenced sample: PBMCs. These receptors all come from a middle-aged woman in good health and CMV-seronegative.

The chain joins TRBV9 to TRBJ2-5; D ambiguous. Per the germline V gene, CDR1 is SGDLS and CDR2 is YYNGEE. V lost 0 bases to trimming and J lost 5 bases, with 11 bases between them. The CDR3 totals 14 residues. DNA of the CDR3: TGTGCCAGCAGCGTAGTACCGGGTAGCGAGACCCAGTACTTC. The encoded protein is CASSVVPGSETQYF.

The chain is built from TRBV7-6 and TRBJ2-3; TRBD1 matches at 8 bases. Germline loops: CDR1 SGHVS, CDR2 FNYEAQ. Trimming cost V 0 bases and J 5 bases; bases outside gene matches: 1. The CDR3 loop spans 14 amino acids. DNA of the CDR3: TGTGCCAGCAGCTTAGCAGGGACAGGAGATACGCAGTATTTT. This encodes CASSLAGTGDTQYF.

The chain is built from TRBV6-1 and TRBJ1-2, with 8 positions matching TRBD1. With 2 bases clipped from V and 8 bases from J, the junction kept 10 bases outside the gene matches. Per germline, CDR1 MNHNS and CDR2 SASEGT. The CDR3 has 15 amino acids. The CDR3 region has the DNA TGTGCCAGCAGTGAACCGGGACAGGCGAGTACAGGCTACACCTTC. Translation gives CASSEPGQASTGYTF.

The CDR3 nucleotides are TGTGCCAGCAGCTTCCTAGCCCAGACCACAGATACGCAGTATTTT. Translation: CASSFLAQTTDTQYF. This chain uses TRBV7-6 with TRBJ2-3, with D tentatively TRBD2 (5 bases). CDR1 SGHVS and CDR2 FNYEAQ come from the germline V gene. With 3 bases removed from V and 2 bases from J, the gap between germline ends came to 12 bases. This CDR3 is built from 15 residues.

This clone was recorded only once. This chain uses TRBV14 with TRBJ2-1, with 10 positions matching TRBD1. Per germline, CDR1 SGHDN and CDR2 FVKESK. This CDR3 spans 16 amino acids. The J segment lost 7 bases and the V segment lost 3 bases, leaving 9 bases of the junction unmatched. The CDR3 DNA reads TGTGCCAGCAGCCAGTTGGGACAGGGGCAGATGAATGAGCAGTTCTTC. Its protein is CASSQLGQGQMNEQFF.

This clone was seen a few times. The J gene is TRBJ1-1, the V gene TRBV6-5; D perhaps matches TRBD1 (6 bases). The CDR3 covers 14 residues. V dropped 7 bases and J dropped 3 bases, with 15 bases sitting between them. Germline CDR1 reads MNHEY; CDR2 reads SVGAGI. The CDR3 DNA follows: TGTGCCAGCACCCCCGGGGGGCCCTACACTGAAGCTTTCTTT. The encoded protein is CASTPGGPYTEAFF.

This clone was detected a few times. J is TRBJ1-5 and V is TRBV6-6, with 12 bases matching TRBD1. J gave up 7 bases and V 0 bases, and 1 base lay outside the gene matches. Germline-derived CDR1 and CDR2 are MNHNY and SVGAGI (reference sequence). CDR3 size: 15 residues. The CDR3 loop reads CASSYSGTGGQPQHF. The CDR3 DNA is TGTGCCAGCAGTTACTCGGGGACAGGGGGCCAGCCCCAGCATTTT.

The V gene is TRBV9, the J gene TRBJ2-3; 7 nucleotides agree with TRBD2. Germline values: CDR1 SGDLS, CDR2 YYNGEE. This CDR3 comprises 15 residues. The trim removed 0 bases at V and 2 bases at J, leaving 3 bases unmatched. CDR3 sequence reads: CASSVGLAATDTQYF. In nucleotides, the CDR3 is TGTGCCAGCAGCGTAGGGCTAGCGGCCACAGATACGCAGTATTTT.

This clone has only one observation. The chain combines TRBV30 with TRBJ2-1, with D uncertain. V was pared by 2 bases and J by 7 bases, with 9 bases between. This CDR3 is built from 12 residues. Germline V gene sequence: CDR1 GTSNPN, CDR2 SVGIG (reference sequence). This CDR3 reads CAWSSPRNEQFF. The CDR3 DNA follows: TGTGCCTGGAGTTCTCCCCGTAATGAGCAGTTCTTC.

This sequence joins TRBV30 and TRBJ2-1; D is perhaps TRBD2 (6 bases). This CDR3 region has 15 residues. Germline V lookup: CDR1 GTSNPN, CDR2 SVGIG (reference sequence). Trimming pared 3 bases from V and 4 bases from J, leaving 16 bases between. The CDR3 here is CAWRSRDLDYNEQFF. In nucleotides, the CDR3 is TGTGCCTGGAGGTCTCGGGACTTAGATTACAATGAGCAGTTCTTC.

The chain couples TRBV19 to TRBJ1-2; the D is unclear. The V gene's germline CDR1 is LNHDA and CDR2 SQIVND (reference sequence). Trimming cost V 5 bases and J 5 bases, with 9 bases left between them. This CDR3 comprises 12 residues. The CDR3 reads CASSPSFYGYTF. The CDR3 nucleotides are TGTGCCAGTAGTCCCTCCTTTTATGGCTACACCTTC.

This clone was seen more than once but under ten times. The chain joins TRBV7-9 to TRBJ1-2; D gene unclear. The germline gives CDR1 SEHNR, CDR2 FQNEAQ (reference sequence). V lost 1 base and J 3 bases, leaving 9 bases between the germline ends. This CDR3 is built from 14 residues. The CDR3 protein is CASSLGPRDYGYTF. CDR3 bases: TGTGCCAGCAGCTTAGGTCCCCGGGACTATGGCTACACCTTC. Drawing the rest from reference TRBV7-9 and TRBJ1-2, the complete variable domain is DTGVSQNPRHKITKRGQNVTFRCDPISEHNRLYWYRQTLGQGPEFLTYFQNEAQLEKSRLLSDRFSAERPKGSFSTLEIQRTEQGDSAMYLCASSLGPRDYGYTFGSGTRLTVV.

The rearrangement joins TRBV15 to TRBJ1-5; D remains ambiguous. Germline CDR1 LNHNV, CDR2 YYDKDF (reference sequence). This CDR3 spans 15 amino acids. The V and J ends lost 0 bases and 5 bases respectively, with 11 bases between them. The CDR3 spells CATSRDRGPHQPQHF. CDR3 DNA sequence: TGTGCCACCAGCAGAGACAGAGGCCCTCATCAGCCCCAGCATTTT.

The V and J genes are TRBV15 and TRBJ1-5, with 7 nucleotides matching TRBD1. Losses at the gene ends were 1 base for V and 4 bases for J; bases not matched to a gene: 7. Germline V gene sequence: CDR1 LNHNV, CDR2 YYDKDF (reference sequence). This CDR3 has 16 amino acids. The CDR3 DNA reads TGTGCCACCAGCAGAGTCAGGATACAGGGGAATCAGCCCCAGCATTTT. This encodes CATSRVRIQGNQPQHF.

This chain joins TRBV12-5 and TRBJ2-7, with 10 bases that match TRBD2. V gave up 1 base and J gave up 0 bases; unmatched junction bases: 9. The CDR3 sequence is 18 residues long. Germline CDR1 LGHNT, CDR2 FRNRAP. CDR3 protein: CASGLDKRASGSSYEQYF. CDR3 DNA: TGTGCTAGTGGTTTGGATAAGAGGGCTAGCGGGAGCTCCTACGAGCAGTACTTC. Full variable domain (rest looked up from reference TRBV12-5 and TRBJ2-7): DARVTQTPRHKVTEMGQEVTMRCQPILGHNTVFWYRQTMMQGLELLAYFRNRAPLDDSGMPKDRFSAEMPDATLATLKIQPSEPRDSAVYFCASGLDKRASGSSYEQYFGPGTRLTVT.